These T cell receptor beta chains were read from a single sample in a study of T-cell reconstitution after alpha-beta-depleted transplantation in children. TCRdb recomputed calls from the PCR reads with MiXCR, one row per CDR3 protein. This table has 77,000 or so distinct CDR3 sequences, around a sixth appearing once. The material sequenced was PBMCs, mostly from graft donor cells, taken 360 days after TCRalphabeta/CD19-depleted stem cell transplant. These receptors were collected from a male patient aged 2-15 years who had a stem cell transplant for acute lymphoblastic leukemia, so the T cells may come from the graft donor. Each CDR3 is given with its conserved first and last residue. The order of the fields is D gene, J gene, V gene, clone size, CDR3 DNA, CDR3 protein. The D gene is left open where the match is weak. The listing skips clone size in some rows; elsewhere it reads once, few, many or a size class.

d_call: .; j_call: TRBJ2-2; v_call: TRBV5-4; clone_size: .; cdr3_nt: TGTGCCAGCAGCTTTGGGGTTTGGGCCGGGGAGCTGTTTTTT; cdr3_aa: CASSFGVWAGELFF
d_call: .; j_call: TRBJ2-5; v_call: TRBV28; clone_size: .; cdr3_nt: TGTGCCAGCACCCGTTTCAGGGAAGAGACCCAGTACTTC; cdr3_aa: CASTRFREETQYF
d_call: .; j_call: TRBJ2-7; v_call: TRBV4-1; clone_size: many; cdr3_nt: TGCGCCAGCAGCCAAGGCATCAGGTTTTCCTACGAGCAGTACTTC; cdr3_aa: CASSQGIRFSYEQYF
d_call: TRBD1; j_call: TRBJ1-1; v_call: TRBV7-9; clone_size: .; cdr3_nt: TGTGCCACCCAGACAGGGGTCCCGAACACTGAAGCTTTCTTT; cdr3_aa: CATQTGVPNTEAFF
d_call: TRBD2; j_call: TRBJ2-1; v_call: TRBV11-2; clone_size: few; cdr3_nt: TGTGCCAGCAGCTTTCATATTCGTCGACTAGCGGGAAAGAGGTCCTACAATGAGCAGTTCTTC; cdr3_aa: CASSFHIRRLAGKRSYNEQFF
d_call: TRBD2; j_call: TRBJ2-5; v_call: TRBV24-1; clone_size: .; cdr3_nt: TGTGCCACCAGTGTGTCGGGGGGTCGGGAGACCCAGTACTTC; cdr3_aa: CATSVSGGRETQYF
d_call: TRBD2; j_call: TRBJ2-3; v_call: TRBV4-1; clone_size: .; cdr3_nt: TGCGCCAGCAGCCAAGTACTAGCGGGAGTCTTAGATACGCAGTATTTT; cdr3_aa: CASSQVLAGVLDTQYF
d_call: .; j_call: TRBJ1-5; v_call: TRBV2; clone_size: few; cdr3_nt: TGTGCCAGCAGTGATGGTCAGCCCCAGCATTTT; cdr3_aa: CASSDGQPQHF
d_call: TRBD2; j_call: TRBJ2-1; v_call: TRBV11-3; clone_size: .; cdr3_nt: TGTGCCAGCAGCGAACCGGGACTAGCGGGAAGAGAGCAGTTCTTC; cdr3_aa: CASSEPGLAGREQFF
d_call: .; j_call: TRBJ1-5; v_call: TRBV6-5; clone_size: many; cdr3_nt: TGTGCCAGCAGTTACTACCAGGGAGTACGGCAGCCCCAGCATTTT; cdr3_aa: CASSYYQGVRQPQHF
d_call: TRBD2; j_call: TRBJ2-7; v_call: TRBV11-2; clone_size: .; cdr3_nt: TGTGCCAGCAGCTTAGTAAGCGGGAGATTCTCCTACGAGCAGTACTTC; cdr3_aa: CASSLVSGRFSYEQYF
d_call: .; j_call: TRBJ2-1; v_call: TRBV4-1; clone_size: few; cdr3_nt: TGCGCCAGCAGCCAAGGGAGGGGTAGGACACTCTACAATGAGCAGTTCTTC; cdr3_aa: CASSQGRGRTLYNEQFF
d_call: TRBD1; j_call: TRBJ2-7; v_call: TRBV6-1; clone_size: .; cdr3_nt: TGTGCCAGCAGCCCCAGGGGGTCCATCTACGAGCAGTACTTC; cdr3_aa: CASSPRGSIYEQYF
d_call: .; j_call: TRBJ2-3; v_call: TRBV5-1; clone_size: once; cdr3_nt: TGCGCCAGCAGCCCGGAGGGCGGTGCGATAGATACGCAGTATTTT; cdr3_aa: CASSPEGGAIDTQYF
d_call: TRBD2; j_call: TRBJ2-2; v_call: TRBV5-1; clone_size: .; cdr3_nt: TGCGCCAGCAGCTTGGGGGGACTAGGCTCCGGGGAGCTGTTTTTT; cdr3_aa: CASSLGGLGSGELFF
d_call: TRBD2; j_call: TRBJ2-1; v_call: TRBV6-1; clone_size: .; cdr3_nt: TGTGCCAGCAGTGCACTAGCGGGGGCCTCCAATGAGCAGTTCTTC; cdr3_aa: CASSALAGASNEQFF
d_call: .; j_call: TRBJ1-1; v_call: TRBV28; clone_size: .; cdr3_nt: TGTGCCAGCAGTTTAGAAAGCCTAGGGGACACTGAAGCTTTCTTT; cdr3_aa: CASSLESLGDTEAFF
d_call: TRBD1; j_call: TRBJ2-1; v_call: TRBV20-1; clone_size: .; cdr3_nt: TGCAGTGCTCGACAGGGGTGGAATGAGCAGTTCTTC; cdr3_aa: CSARQGWNEQFF
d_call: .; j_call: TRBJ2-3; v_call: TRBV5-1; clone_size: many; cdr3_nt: TGCGCCAGCAGCTTCCAGGGGACACAACGCACAGATACGCAGTATTTT; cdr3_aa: CASSFQGTQRTDTQYF
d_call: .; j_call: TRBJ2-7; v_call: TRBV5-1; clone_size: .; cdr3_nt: TGCGCCAGCAGAAGACAGGCCAACTTAGTCTCCTACGAGCAGTACTTC; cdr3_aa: CASRRQANLVSYEQYF
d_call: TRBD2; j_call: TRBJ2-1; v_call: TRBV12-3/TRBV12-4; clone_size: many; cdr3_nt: TGTGCCAGCACCCCAGGGAGACTAGCCGATGAGCAGTTCTTC; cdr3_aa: CASTPGRLADEQFF
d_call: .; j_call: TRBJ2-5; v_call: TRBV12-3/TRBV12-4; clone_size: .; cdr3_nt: TGTGCCAGCAGTGCAGGAAACCAAGAGACCCAGTACTTC; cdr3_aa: CASSAGNQETQYF
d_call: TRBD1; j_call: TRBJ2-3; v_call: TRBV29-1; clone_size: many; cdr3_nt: TGCAGCGGTATGGGGACAGGGGGCACAGATACGCAGTATTTT; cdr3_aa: CSGMGTGGTDTQYF
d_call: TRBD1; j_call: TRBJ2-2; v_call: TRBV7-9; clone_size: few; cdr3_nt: TGTGCCAGCAGCTTAGGACAGGGGCACACCGGGGAGCTGTTTTTT; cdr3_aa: CASSLGQGHTGELFF
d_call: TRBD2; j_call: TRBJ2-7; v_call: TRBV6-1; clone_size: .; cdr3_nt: TGTGCCAGCAGCAAAACAGGGACTAGCGGGAGATCTTACTACGAGCAGTACTTC; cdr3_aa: CASSKTGTSGRSYYEQYF
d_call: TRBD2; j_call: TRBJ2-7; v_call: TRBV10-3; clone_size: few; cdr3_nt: TGTGCCACCTTCGGTCATAGCGGGACCTACGAGCAGTACTTC; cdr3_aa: CATFGHSGTYEQYF
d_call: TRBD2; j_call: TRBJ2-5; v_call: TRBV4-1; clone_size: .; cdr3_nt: TGCGCCAGCAGCCAAGAAGATGCGCCCACTAGCGGGAGGCCCCAAGAGACCCAGTACTTC; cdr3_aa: CASSQEDAPTSGRPQETQYF
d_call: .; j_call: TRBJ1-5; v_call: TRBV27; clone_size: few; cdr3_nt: TGTGCCAGCAGTTTGGGACCGTATAGCAATCAGCCCCAGCATTTT; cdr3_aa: CASSLGPYSNQPQHF
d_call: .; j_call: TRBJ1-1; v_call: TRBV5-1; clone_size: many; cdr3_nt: TGCGCCAGCAGCTTGGCCCCGACATCGAACACTGAAGCTTTCTTT; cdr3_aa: CASSLAPTSNTEAFF
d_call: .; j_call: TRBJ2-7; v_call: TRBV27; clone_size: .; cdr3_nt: TGTGCCAGCAGCTCCCGGACACCCTACGAGCAGTACTTC; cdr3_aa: CASSSRTPYEQYF
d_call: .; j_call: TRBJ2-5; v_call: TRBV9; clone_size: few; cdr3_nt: TGTGCCAGCAGCTCAACCCCAGGGGAGACCCAGTACTTC; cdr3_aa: CASSSTPGETQYF
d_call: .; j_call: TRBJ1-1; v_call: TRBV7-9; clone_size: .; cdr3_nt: TGTGCCAGCAGCTCTGTCAGTGAAGCTTTCTTT; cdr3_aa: CASSSVSEAFF
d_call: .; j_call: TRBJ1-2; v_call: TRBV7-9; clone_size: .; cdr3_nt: TGTGCCAGCAGCTCCCTGGGGACCGTCGCCTATGGCTACACCTTC; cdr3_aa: CASSSLGTVAYGYTF
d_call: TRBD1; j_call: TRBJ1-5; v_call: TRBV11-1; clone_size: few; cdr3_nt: TGTGCCAGCAGCTTATCAGGGACAGGGAAGGTTCGAAATCAGCCCCAGCATTTT; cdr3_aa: CASSLSGTGKVRNQPQHF
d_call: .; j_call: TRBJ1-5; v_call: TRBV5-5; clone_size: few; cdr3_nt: TGTGCCAGCAGCTTGGTGGTGGGGAATCAGCCCCAGCATTTT; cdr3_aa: CASSLVVGNQPQHF
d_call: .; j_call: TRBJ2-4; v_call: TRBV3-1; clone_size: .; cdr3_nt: TGTGCCAGCAGCCAAGGTCGCTTTGCCAAAAACATTCAGTACTTC; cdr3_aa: CASSQGRFAKNIQYF
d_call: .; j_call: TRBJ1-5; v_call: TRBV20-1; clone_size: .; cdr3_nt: TGCAGTGCTAGAGGGCAGGGTGGTCAGCCCCAGCATTTT; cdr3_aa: CSARGQGGQPQHF
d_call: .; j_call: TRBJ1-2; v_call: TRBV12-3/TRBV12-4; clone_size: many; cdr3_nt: TGTGCCAGCAGTTTAGGAGGACAGCCCTATGGCTACACCTTC; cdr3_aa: CASSLGGQPYGYTF
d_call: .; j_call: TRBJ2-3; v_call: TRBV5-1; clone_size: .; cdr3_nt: TGCGCCAGCAAGAGAGATCGAGATACGCAGTATTTT; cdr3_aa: CASKRDRDTQYF
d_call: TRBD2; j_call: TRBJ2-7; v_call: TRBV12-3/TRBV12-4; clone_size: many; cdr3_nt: TGTGCCAGCAGTTTTCTAGCGGGAGGAATACCCTCCTACGAGCAGTACTTC; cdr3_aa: CASSFLAGGIPSYEQYF
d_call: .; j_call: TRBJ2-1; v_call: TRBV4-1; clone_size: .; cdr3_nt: TGCGCCAGCAGCCAAGATCGCGGTGAGCAGTTCTTC; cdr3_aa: CASSQDRGEQFF
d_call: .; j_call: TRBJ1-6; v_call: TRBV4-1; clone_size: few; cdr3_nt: TGCGCCAGCAGTCAAACCCCTCCCGGTCCCGGCGCTAATTCACCCCTCCACTTT; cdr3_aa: CASSQTPPGPGANSPLHF
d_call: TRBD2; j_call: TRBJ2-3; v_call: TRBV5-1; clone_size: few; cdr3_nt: TGCGCCAGCAGCCCTGGACTAGCGATTGCAGATACGCAGTATTTT; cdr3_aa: CASSPGLAIADTQYF
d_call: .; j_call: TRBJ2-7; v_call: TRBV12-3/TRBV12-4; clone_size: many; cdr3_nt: TGTGCCAGCAGCCGTTCCCGCCCCTACGAGCAGTACTTC; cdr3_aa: CASSRSRPYEQYF
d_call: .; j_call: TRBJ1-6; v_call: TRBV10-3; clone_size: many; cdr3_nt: TGTGCCATCAGTGAGAGACACACGGATTATTCACCCCTCCACTTT; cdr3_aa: CAISERHTDYSPLHF
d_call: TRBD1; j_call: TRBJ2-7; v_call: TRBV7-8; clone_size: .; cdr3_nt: TGTGCCAGCAGCTTAGCTCAGGGGGTCCACGAGCAGTACTTC; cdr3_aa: CASSLAQGVHEQYF
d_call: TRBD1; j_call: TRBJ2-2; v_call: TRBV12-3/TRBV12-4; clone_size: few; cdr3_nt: TGTGCCAGCAGACTTTGGACAGGGCTTAACACCGGGGAGCTGTTTTTT; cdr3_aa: CASRLWTGLNTGELFF
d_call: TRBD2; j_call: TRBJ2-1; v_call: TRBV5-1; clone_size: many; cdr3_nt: TGCGCCAGCAGCCCCTGGACTAGCGGTCCTGAGCAGTTCTTC; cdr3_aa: CASSPWTSGPEQFF
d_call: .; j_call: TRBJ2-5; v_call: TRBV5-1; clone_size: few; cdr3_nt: TGCGCCAGCAGCGCCGGCGGGGCCAGCCAAGAGACCCAGTACTTC; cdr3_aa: CASSAGGASQETQYF
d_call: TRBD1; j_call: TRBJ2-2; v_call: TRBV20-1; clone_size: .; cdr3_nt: TGCAGTGCTAGGGGACAGAGGGATTGGTGGAAAACCGGGGAGCTGTTTTTT; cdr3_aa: CSARGQRDWWKTGELFF